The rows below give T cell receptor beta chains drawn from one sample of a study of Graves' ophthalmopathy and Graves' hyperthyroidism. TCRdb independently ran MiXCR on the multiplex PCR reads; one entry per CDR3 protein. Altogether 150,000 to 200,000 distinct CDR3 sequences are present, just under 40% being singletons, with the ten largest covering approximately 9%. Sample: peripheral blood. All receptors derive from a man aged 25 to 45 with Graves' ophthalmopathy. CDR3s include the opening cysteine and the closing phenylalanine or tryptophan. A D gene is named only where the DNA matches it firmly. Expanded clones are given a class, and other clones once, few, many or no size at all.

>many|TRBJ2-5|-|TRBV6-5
TGTGCCAGCAGTTACCGGACAGCACAAGAGACCCAGTACTTC
CASSYRTAQETQYF
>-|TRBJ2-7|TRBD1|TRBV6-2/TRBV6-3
TGTGCCAGCGAGCCGGGACAGGGAAAATACGAGCAGTACTTC
CASEPGQGKYEQYF
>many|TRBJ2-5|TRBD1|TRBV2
TGTGCCAGCAGCCGCGACAGGGGGCAGTTGTACCAAGAGACCCAGTACTTC
CASSRDRGQLYQETQYF
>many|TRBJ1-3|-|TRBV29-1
TGCAGCGTTCAGAGTGGATTAGGAAACACCATATATTTT
CSVQSGLGNTIYF
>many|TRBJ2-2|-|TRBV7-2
TGTGCCAGCAGCCGACAACCCAGGGACACCGGGGAGCTGTTTTTT
CASSRQPRDTGELFF
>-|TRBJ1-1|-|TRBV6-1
TGTGCCGCCAAACTGAACACTGAAGCTTTCTTT
CAAKLNTEAFF
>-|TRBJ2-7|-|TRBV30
TGTGCCTGGAGTGTATCCTCCGGGGGCGAGCAGTACTTC
CAWSVSSGGEQYF
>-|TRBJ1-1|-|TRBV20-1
TGCAGTGCTAGAAGGAGTAACACTGAAGCTTTCTTT
CSARRSNTEAFF
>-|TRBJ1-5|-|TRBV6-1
TGTGCCAGCAACCGACAACGAGGGGTGTATAGCAATCAGCCCCAGCATTTT
CASNRQRGVYSNQPQHF
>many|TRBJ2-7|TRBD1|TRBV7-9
TGTGCCAGCACCCTGGGGACAGGGAACTACGAGCAGTACTTC
CASTLGTGNYEQYF
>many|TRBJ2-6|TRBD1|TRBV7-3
TGTGCCAGCAGTCCTACGGCAGGGGGCCTGGTGACTTTC
CASSPTAGGLVTF
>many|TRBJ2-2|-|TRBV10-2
TGCGCCAGCAGTGAGTCGGGGGACTTGAACACCGGGGAGCTGTTTTTT
CASSESGDLNTGELFF
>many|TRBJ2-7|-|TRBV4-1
TGCGCCAGCAGCCCACCCCAACCCCGGTCAGGAGGGATCTCCTACGAGCAGTACTTC
CASSPPQPRSGGISYEQYF